One TCR beta chain is described in this entry. Its matching antigen is unknown. The time point was: blood 2 weeks post-SBRT. Documented treatment: 15 Gy SBRT to primary tumor, nephrectomy 4 weeks later. Blood was sampled at baseline, 2 weeks and 4 weeks after SBRT. Clear cell pathology was present in this patient's renal cell carcinoma. The source of the sample is a study of radiation and T cells in renal cell carcinoma. General study findings and limits: No pretreatment tumor biopsies were available for baseline clonotypes. Top tumor clonotypes rose in blood 2 weeks post-radiation, then contracted.

The CDR3 has 16 amino acids. Trimming took 0 bases from V and 2 from J, leaving 14 bases between them. Some clones are missing from TCRdb's copy, which holds only in-frame ones; the method was immunoSEQ multiplex PCR. Among roughly 150,000 clones listed, over 80% were seen once. The rearrangement joins TRBV23-1 to TRBJ2-7, with D possibly being TRBD1 (6 bases). TRBV23-1 is an ORF for which the function is uncertain. The sequence came from a woman between 50 and 59 years old with renal cell carcinoma. The sequenced sample was blood, obtained from a patient whose treatment included radiotherapy and nephrectomy. The CDR3 sequence: CASSQSVLGDTYEQYF. As DNA, the CDR3 is TGCGCCAGCAGTCAATCGGTACTAGGGGACACCTACGAGCAGTACTTC.